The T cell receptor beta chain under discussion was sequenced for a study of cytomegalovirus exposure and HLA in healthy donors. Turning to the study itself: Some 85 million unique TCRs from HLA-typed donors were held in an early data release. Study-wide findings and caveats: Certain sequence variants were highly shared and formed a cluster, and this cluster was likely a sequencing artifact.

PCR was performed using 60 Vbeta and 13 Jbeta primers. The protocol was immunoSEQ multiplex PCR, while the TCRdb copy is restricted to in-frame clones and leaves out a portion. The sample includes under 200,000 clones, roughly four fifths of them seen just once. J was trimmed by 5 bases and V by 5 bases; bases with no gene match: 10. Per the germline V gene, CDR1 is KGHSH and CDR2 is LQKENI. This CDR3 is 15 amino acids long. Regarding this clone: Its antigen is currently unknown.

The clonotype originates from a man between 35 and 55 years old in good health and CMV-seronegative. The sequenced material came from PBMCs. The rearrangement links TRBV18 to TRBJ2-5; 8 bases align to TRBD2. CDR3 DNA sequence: TGTGCCAGCTCATCCTCGAGCGGGGGAGTTGAGACCCAGTACTTC. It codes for CASSSSSGGVETQYF.